Each of the 18 T cell receptor beta chains below was sequenced from the same sample in a study of glioma-infiltrating T cells after dendritic cell vaccination (dated by TCRdb to 2016 to 2017). The library was generated by the immunoSEQ multiplex PCR assay. TCRdb's version of the immuneACCESS table is confined to in-frame rearrangements and falls short of the full clone set. An unresolved V gene accounts for under half of the shortfall where checked; the remainder is of unknown origin. The sample has tens of thousands of clones on record, roughly 87% of them singletons. Together, the top ten hold around 2% of the sample. Per the publication, the time point label means: after dendritic cell vaccination, including at tumor progression/relapse. The sequencing used blood, collected after dendritic cell vaccination. These TCRs come from a human donor with glioblastoma.

The chain carries TRBV7-2 and TRBJ1-5; tentatively, D is TRBD1 (5 bases). Trimming left V 1 base short and J 9 bases short, with 13 bases between. This CDR3 has 14 amino acids. Germline loops: CDR1 SGHTA, CDR2 FQGNSA. This CDR3 reads CASSLGWQGGPQHF. The DNA of the CDR3 is TGTGCCAGCAGCTTAGGGTGGCAGGGCGGGCCCCAGCATTTT.

This chain joins TRBV29-1 and TRBJ2-5; 10 bases agree with TRBD2. The CDR3 has 15 residues. Trimming cost V 6 bases and J 1 base; bases outside gene matches: 8. Per the germline V gene, CDR1 is SQVTM and CDR2 is ANQGSEA. The CDR3 region is CSVERTSGVQETQYF. In DNA, the CDR3 is TGCAGCGTGGAGAGGACTAGCGGAGTCCAAGAGACCCAGTACTTC.

This clone was seen only once. One end of the junction varies from germline; a read error may be responsible. The chain uses TRBV19 and TRBJ1-1; D perhaps matches TRBD1 (6 bases). CDR1 and CDR2 from the germline V gene are LNHDA and SQIVND (reference sequence). The CDR3 sequence is 14 residues long. The CDR3 loop reads CAGSEGGRNTEAFF. CDR3 nucleotides: TGTGCCGGTAGCGAGGGGGGGAGGAACACTGAAGCTTTCTTT.

The chain uses TRBV5-4 and TRBJ2-3; D possibly corresponds to TRBD2 (5 bases). V was shortened by 0 bases and J by 4 bases, with 12 bases between the two germline ends. Germline V gene sequence: CDR1 SGHNT, CDR2 YYREEE (reference sequence). The CDR3 contains 15 residues. The CDR3 region has the DNA TGTGCCAGCAGCTTGGAACTCCGGGGTTCAGATACGCAGTATTTT. The encoded protein is CASSLELRGSDTQYF.

This chain uses TRBV25-1 with TRBJ1-1; D unresolved. Trimming pared 6 bases from V and 0 bases from J, leaving 2 bases between. The CDR3 loop spans 11 amino acids. Germline CDR1 and CDR2: MGHDK and SYGVNS. The CDR3 spells CASSMNTEAFF. The CDR3 DNA is TGTGCCAGCAGCATGAACACTGAAGCTTTCTTT.

The chain couples TRBV9 to TRBJ2-1, with 9 positions matching TRBD2. Trimming removed 4 bases from V and 9 bases from J; junction bases left unmatched: 11. The CDR3 spans 15 residues. Germline CDR1 SGDLS, CDR2 YYNGEE. CDR3 loop: CASSLGGGRASEQFF. The CDR3, as DNA: TGTGCCAGCAGCCTTGGGGGCGGGAGGGCCAGTGAGCAGTTCTTC.

This chain joins TRBV5-1 and TRBJ2-7; 7 bases are shared with TRBD2. The J segment lost 5 bases and the V segment lost 4 bases, leaving 12 bases of the junction unmatched. The CDR3 spans 15 residues. Looked up from germline, CDR1 is SGHRS and CDR2 is YFSETQ. The CDR3 DNA is TGCGCCAGCAGCGTCGTGCAGCGGGGTAACGACGAGCAGTACTTC. It yields the protein CASSVVQRGNDEQYF.

In its sample, this clone was seen a few times. The chain recombines TRBV7-9 with TRBJ1-1; D is ambiguous. This CDR3 is 12 amino acids long. Germline V gene sequence: CDR1 SEHNR, CDR2 FQNEAQ (reference sequence). Deletions cut 1 base from V and 9 bases from J, with 9 bases between. The CDR3 sequence: CASSLGAQKAFF. The CDR3 DNA is TGTGCCAGCAGCTTAGGGGCACAAAAAGCTTTCTTT.

This chain connects TRBV6-1 to TRBJ2-3, with D maybe TRBD1 (7 bases). Deletions cut 4 bases from V and 4 bases from J, with 12 bases between. The CDR3 runs 14 residues. CDR1 MNHNS and CDR2 SASEGT come from the germline V gene. CDR3 in DNA: TGTGCCAGCAGTGGCATCAGGGGGGCAGATACGCAGTATTTT. Its protein is CASSGIRGADTQYF.

A single count supports this clone. The chain is built from TRBV6-1 and TRBJ1-1; D is possibly TRBD1 (5 bases). From germline, CDR1 is MNHNS and CDR2 SASEGT. The length of the CDR3 is 12 residues. The V gene lost 3 bases and the J gene lost 4 bases, with 6 bases spanning the gap. The chain's CDR3 is CASSDGATEAFF. CDR3 in DNA: TGTGCCAGCAGTGATGGGGCCACTGAAGCTTTCTTT.

V and J are TRBV7-8 and TRBJ2-3, with D perhaps TRBD2 (6 bases). Germline CDR1 and CDR2: SGHVS and FQNEAQ. V dropped 6 bases and J dropped 2 bases, with 15 bases sitting between them. This CDR3 comprises 15 residues. Written as DNA, the CDR3 is TGTGCCAGCAGAACCCGTCTGCGGGACACAGATACGCAGTATTTT. Residues: CASRTRLRDTDTQYF.

This clone was seen a few times. This chain connects TRBV5-5 to TRBJ2-2; the match to TRBD2 covers 7 bases. V dropped 4 bases and J dropped 3; count of bases not matched to a gene: 3. CDR3 length: 14 amino acids. Germline CDR1 reads SGHKS; CDR2 reads YYEKEE (reference sequence). CDR3 residues: CASSPRGDTGELFF. In nucleotides, the CDR3 is TGTGCCAGCAGCCCCCGGGGGGACACCGGGGAGCTGTTTTTT.

The rearrangement links TRBV27 to TRBJ1-4, with D unresolved. The germline V gene has CDR1 MNHEY and CDR2 SMNVEV (reference sequence). Trimming left V 3 bases short and J 6 bases short, with 17 bases between. The CDR3 sequence is 16 residues long. The CDR3 DNA reads as TGTGCCAGCAGTTTCAGGCCCGGGGAGGTCGATGAAAAACTGTTTTTT. Translating it yields CASSFRPGEVDEKLFF.

Points on this clone: The sample contains more than one DNA sequence encoding this CDR3. This chain joins TRBV10-2 and TRBJ1-2; TRBD1 matches 12 bases. The CDR3 has 14 amino acids. V lost 7 bases to trimming and J lost 7 bases; unmatched junction nucleotides: 7. Germline V gene data show CDR1 as WSHSY and CDR2 as SAAADI. The CDR3 nucleotides read TGCGCCAGCACTCCGGGACAGGGGGCCGGTGGCTACACCTTC. It translates to CASTPGQGAGGYTF.

This chain links TRBV10-3 with TRBJ2-3, with 8 nucleotides matching TRBD2. Germline V CDR1 and CDR2: ENHRY, SYGVKD. V was pared by 8 bases and J by 1 base, with 11 bases of the junction left unmatched. CDR3 size: 16 residues. CDR3 DNA sequence: TGTGCCATCTCCCCGGGGGGGGACATAGGCACAGATACGCAGTATTTT. It encodes CAISPGGDIGTDTQYF.

The CDR3 DNA follows: TGTGCCTGGAGTCCGGACAGGGCAGTAAGAGCCCAGCATTTT. This encodes CAWSPDRAVRAQHF. The gene calls are TRBV30 and TRBJ1-5; 8 bases align to TRBD1. The germline V gene encodes CDR1 GTSNPN and CDR2 SVGIG (reference sequence). V lost 2 bases, J lost 11 bases, and 11 bases stayed unmatched. The CDR3 has 14 residues.

The rearrangement joins TRBV18 to TRBJ1-3, with TRBD1 matching 8 bases. Trimming at V came to 3 bases and at J to 3 bases, leaving 7 bases not matched to a gene. This CDR3 spans 16 amino acids. Germline CDR1 KGHSH, CDR2 LQKENI. CDR3 in amino acids: CASSPLVTGDGNTIYF. CDR3 nucleotide sequence: TGTGCCAGCTCACCCCTCGTGACAGGGGATGGAAACACCATATATTTT.

A single count supports this clone. The V call is TRBV18, the J call TRBJ2-5; 7 bases line up with TRBD1. Germline loops: CDR1 KGHSH, CDR2 LQKENI. The CDR3 is made up of 16 amino acids. Trimming took 3 bases from V and 2 from J; bases not matched to a gene: 9. The CDR3 nucleotides read TGTGCCAGCTCACCGGCCGGGACAGAGGTACAAGAGACCCAGTACTTC. This sequence encodes CASSPAGTEVQETQYF.